These 28 T cell receptor beta chains came from one sample sequenced in a study of OX40 agonist ivuxolimab in advanced cancers. Sequencing was performed with immunoSEQ multiplex PCR; in TCRdb, only in-frame clones are kept and a portion is missing. There are roughly 35,000 clones in the sample; approximately 80% occur only once, and over 10% lies in the top ten. The sample here was CD4+ or CD8+ T cells sorted from blood, taken in a trial of the OX40 agonist ivuxolimab. The receptors were gathered from an adult with an advanced solid tumor such as melanoma, head and neck, liver or kidney cancer.

The genes are TRBV30 and TRBJ2-1; D remains unclear. From germline, CDR1 is GTSNPN and CDR2 SVGIG (reference sequence). Trimming left V 0 bases short and J 7 bases short, with 7 bases between. The CDR3 is made up of 12 amino acids. CDR3 protein: CAWSVLGNEQFF. In nucleotides, the CDR3 is TGTGCCTGGAGTGTACTCGGGAATGAGCAGTTCTTC. The full variable domain, rest sourced from reference TRBV30 and TRBJ2-1, is SQTIHQWPATLVQPVGSPLSLECTVEGTSNPNLYWYRQAAGRGLQLLFYSVGIGQISSEVPQNLSASRPQDRQFILSSKKLLLSDSGFYLCAWSVLGNEQFFGPGTRLTVL.

The J gene is TRBJ2-7, the V gene TRBV27; 8 bases fit TRBD2. CDR3 length: 15 residues. The V gene's germline CDR1 is MNHEY and CDR2 SMNVEV (reference sequence). V was clipped by 6 bases and J by 0 bases; unmatched bases: 7. DNA of the CDR3: TGTGCCAGCAGGGACGGGGGGGCGGGCTCCTACGAGCAGTACTTC. It yields the protein CASRDGGAGSYEQYF.

In its sample, this clone is medium-sized. The rearrangement links TRBV28 to TRBJ1-4; D is ambiguous. Per germline, CDR1 MDHEN and CDR2 SYDVKM. Trimming left V 3 bases short and J 7 bases short, with 6 bases between. The CDR3 runs to 12 residues. As DNA, the CDR3 is TGTGCCAGCAGTTTCACAGTTGAAAAACTGTTTTTT. It specifies CASSFTVEKLFF.

This clone came up a few times. The J gene is TRBJ2-3, the V gene TRBV2; the D is unclear. The V and J ends lost 8 bases and 9 bases respectively, with 9 bases between them. Looked up from germline, CDR1 is SNHLY and CDR2 is FYNNEI. The CDR3 length is 10 residues. The CDR3 nucleotides are TGTGCCAGCCGGCTAGAAACGCAGTATTTT. Protein: CASRLETQYF.

Remarks on this clone: Sequence at one end of the junction differs from germline and may be a read error. CDR3 region: CATDRNNEAFF. CDR3 nucleotide sequence: TGTGCTACGGACAGGAACAATGAAGCTTTCTTT. The chain carries TRBV28 and TRBJ1-1; the match to TRBD1 covers 7 bases. Germline lookup yields CDR1 MDHEN and CDR2 SYDVKM. This CDR3 spans 11 amino acids.

The V and J genes are TRBV28 and TRBJ1-4; perhaps TRBD1 as D (5 bases). The germline V and J ends were trimmed by 8 bases and 8 bases, with 15 bases remaining between them. CDR1 and CDR2 from the germline V gene are MDHEN and SYDVKM. The CDR3 has 13 amino acids. The CDR3 region has the DNA TGTGCCAGCCGGAGGGGTCAGTGGGAAAAACTGTTTTTT. Its protein is CASRRGQWEKLFF.

The chain links TRBV27 to TRBJ2-3, with D unclear. The ends were cut back, 3 bases at V and 0 bases at J, with 16 bases in the middle. This CDR3 has 17 residues. Germline assignment: CDR1 MNHEY and CDR2 SMNVEV (reference sequence). The CDR3, as DNA: TGTGCCAGCAGTTTCCAGAAATCAGAGGCTAGCACAGATACGCAGTATTTT. Residues: CASSFQKSEASTDTQYF.

The CDR3 region is CASSTNRASGLNNEQFF. CDR3 coding DNA: TGTGCCAGCAGCACAAATCGGGCTAGCGGACTAAACAATGAGCAGTTCTTC. The chain recombines TRBV7-2 with TRBJ2-1; 7 bases agree with TRBD2. The CDR3 is 17 residues long. Germline trimming cut 5 bases from V and 5 bases from J; bases unmatched to any gene: 15. Germline CDR1 reads SGHTA; CDR2 reads FQGNSA.

This clone occurred a few times. The rearrangement uses TRBV30 and TRBJ1-1, with D tentatively TRBD1 (6 bases). Germline assignment: CDR1 GTSNPN and CDR2 SVGIG (reference sequence). The V gene lost 0 bases and the J gene lost 4 bases, with 12 bases spanning the gap. The CDR3 spans 14 residues. DNA of the CDR3: TGTGCCTGGAGTGTAAAGGGAGGGGGCACTGAAGCTTTCTTT. Translated, it gives CAWSVKGGGTEAFF.

V is TRBV4-2 and J is TRBJ2-1; 7 positions match TRBD2. V was clipped by 4 bases and J by 3 bases; unmatched bases: 6. CDR3 length equals 15 residues. Germline CDR1 is LGHNA and CDR2 is YNFKEQ. The DNA for the CDR3 is TGTGCCAGCAGCCCCTCTAGCGGAAGCTACAATGAGCAGTTCTTC. This sequence encodes CASSPSSGSYNEQFF.

The CDR3 sequence: CASSPGQGYNEQFF. Here the CDR3 DNA reads TGTGCCAGCAGCCCGGGACAGGGGTACAATGAGCAGTTCTTC. V usage is TRBV5-5 and J usage is TRBJ2-1, with TRBD1 matching 10 bases. Germline V gives CDR1 SGHKS, CDR2 YYEKEE (reference sequence). The CDR3 sequence is 14 residues long. With 4 bases clipped from V and 4 bases from J, the junction kept 2 bases outside the gene matches.

This clone was seen only a few times. The chain is built from TRBV5-1 and TRBJ1-4, with 9 bases that match TRBD1. Losses at the gene ends were 3 bases for V and 3 bases for J; bases not matched to a gene: 6. Per germline, CDR1 SGHRS and CDR2 YFSETQ. The CDR3 length is 16 residues. The CDR3 spells CASSSGQGSANEKLFF. The CDR3 coding sequence is TGCGCCAGCAGCTCGGGACAGGGCTCGGCTAATGAAAAACTGTTTTTT.

The gene calls are TRBV5-1 and TRBJ1-1; possible D gene TRBD1, 6 bases. The germline V gene has CDR1 SGHRS and CDR2 YFSETQ. Trimming pared 4 bases from V and 0 bases from J, leaving 16 bases between. This CDR3 has 16 amino acids. The CDR3 coding sequence is TGCGCCAGCAGCCTCTGGCAGGGGCCTATGAACACTGAAGCTTTCTTT. Translated: CASSLWQGPMNTEAFF.

The count of this clone is one. V is TRBV7-2 and J is TRBJ1-5; D call uncertain. Germline-derived CDR1 and CDR2 are SGHTA and FQGNSA. Between the trimmed V and J ends, which lost 7 bases and 9 bases, there was a span of 16 bases. The CDR3 sequence is 13 residues long. For the CDR3, the DNA is TGTGCCAGCACCGTAGGAGCGGGATGGCCCCAGCATTTT. The encoded protein is CASTVGAGWPQHF.

The V and J genes are TRBV4-1 and TRBJ2-1, with TRBD1 as a possible D gene (5 bases). Per the germline V gene, CDR1 is MGHRA and CDR2 is YSYEKL. Trimming removed 0 bases at V and 6 bases at J, with 9 bases between. The CDR3 runs 14 residues. The CDR3 coding sequence is TGCGCCAGCAGCCAAGAAAAGGGGCTCAATGAGCAGTTCTTC. Its translation: CASSQEKGLNEQFF.

The rearrangement joins TRBV29-1 to TRBJ2-3; TRBD2 is a possible D gene (6 bases). The germline V and J ends were trimmed by 6 bases and 1 base, with 17 bases remaining between them. Germline lookup yields CDR1 SQVTM and CDR2 ANQGSEA. This CDR3 is built from 15 residues. Here the CDR3 reads CSVGRRESGTDTQYF. The CDR3 DNA reads as TGCAGCGTAGGCCGGAGGGAAAGTGGCACAGATACGCAGTATTTT.

The chain recombines TRBV19 with TRBJ1-5; TRBD1 agrees at 10 bases. V lost 8 bases to trimming and J lost 2 bases; unmatched junction nucleotides: 9. Looked up from germline, CDR1 is LNHDA and CDR2 is SQIVND (reference sequence). The length of the CDR3 is 16 residues. The CDR3, as DNA: TGTGCCAGTCGTCAGACCGGGACAGGGGGCAATCAGCCCCAGCATTTT. Amino acid sequence: CASRQTGTGGNQPQHF. Full variable domain (rest looked up from reference TRBV19 and TRBJ1-5): DGGITQSPKYLFRKEGQNVTLSCEQNLNHDAMYWYRQDPGQGLRLIYYSQIVNDFQKGDIAEGYSVSREKKESFPLTVTSAQKNPTAFYLCASRQTGTGGNQPQHFGDGTRLSIL.

CDR3 residues: CASSPLAGAGPDTQYF. In DNA form, the CDR3 reads TGTGCCAGCAGCCCGTTAGCGGGAGCAGGGCCAGATACGCAGTATTTT. The chain combines TRBV7-2 with TRBJ2-3, with TRBD2 matching 9 bases. Germline CDR1 reads SGHTA; CDR2 reads FQGNSA. With V trimmed by 5 bases and J by 4 bases, 10 bases remained unmatched. The CDR3 consists of 16 residues.

The chain uses TRBV19 and TRBJ2-1; TRBD2 aligns across 8 bases. The CDR3 has 13 amino acids. Germline values: CDR1 LNHDA, CDR2 SQIVND (reference sequence). Unmatched junction bases numbered 6, after V lost 6 bases and J lost 8 bases. For the CDR3, the DNA is TGTGCCAGTAGCCCCGAGCGGGGGCATGAGCAGTTCTTC. Protein sequence: CASSPERGHEQFF.

This sequence joins TRBV2 and TRBJ2-7; a possible D gene is TRBD1 (6 bases). The length of the CDR3 is 14 residues. Trimming stripped 7 bases from V and 2 bases from J, with 15 bases between. Germline CDR1 is SNHLY and CDR2 is FYNNEI. For the CDR3, the DNA is TGTGCCAGCAACGAGAGTCCAGGGGCCTACGAGCAGTACTTC. Translated, it gives CASNESPGAYEQYF.

The chain has TRBV6-1 and TRBJ1-5; TRBD1 matches at 7 bases. The CDR3 spans 15 residues. Germline CDR1 MNHNS, CDR2 SASEGT. V gave up 7 bases and J gave up 8 bases; unmatched junction bases: 14. The CDR3 sequence: CASTRDSGLMKPQHF. CDR3 DNA sequence: TGTGCCAGCACTCGGGACAGTGGCCTGATGAAGCCCCAGCATTTT.

This clone was recorded only once. V gene TRBV7-3 combines with J gene TRBJ2-1; no reliable D call. Germline CDR1 reads SGHTA; CDR2 reads FQGTGA. The CDR3 runs 14 residues. Trimming took 1 base from V and 4 from J, leaving 8 bases between them. The CDR3 DNA is TGTGCCAGCAGCTTAAACCTCGGTTACAATGAGCAGTTCTTC. Translating it yields CASSLNLGYNEQFF.

The count of this clone is one. The chain has TRBV7-3 and TRBJ2-7; TRBD2 aligns across 7 bases. Unmatched junction bases numbered 7, after V lost 5 bases and J lost 6 bases. The CDR3 length is 13 residues. Germline-derived CDR1 and CDR2 are SGHTA and FQGTGA. The CDR3 DNA follows: TGTGCCAGCAGCCGGAGCGGGACCTCCGAGCAGTACTTC. Its translation: CASSRSGTSEQYF.

The chain has TRBV18 and TRBJ2-7; 7 nucleotides line up with TRBD1. V trimming: 4 bases; J trimming: 3 bases; junction bases outside the gene matches: 6. The CDR3 is made up of 14 amino acids. Germline V CDR1 and CDR2: KGHSH, LQKENI. The CDR3 spells CASSRSGGSYEQYF. The CDR3 DNA reads as TGTGCCAGCTCACGATCAGGGGGTAGCTACGAGCAGTACTTC.

Only a few counts were recorded for this clone. The V and J genes are TRBV5-5 and TRBJ2-7; D gene uncertain. V lost 2 bases and J lost 2, with 8 bases in between. Germline V lookup: CDR1 SGHKS, CDR2 YYEKEE (reference sequence). The CDR3 contains 13 residues. CDR3 loop: CASSFGSTYEQYF. The CDR3 coding sequence is TGTGCCAGCAGCTTTGGTTCAACCTACGAGCAGTACTTC.

CDR3 nucleotide sequence: TGTGCCAGCAGCTTAGAAAACCCTCTATCAACAAATGAGCAGTTCTTC. This codes for CASSLENPLSTNEQFF. This sequence joins TRBV7-3 and TRBJ2-1, with unresolved D. In germline, CDR1 is SGHTA, CDR2 FQGTGA. The CDR3 is made up of 16 amino acids. V shed 2 bases and J shed 7 bases, with 18 bases lying between them.

The V and J genes are TRBV2 and TRBJ2-7, with unresolved D. In germline, CDR1 is SNHLY, CDR2 FYNNEI. Trimming took 1 base from V and 2 from J, leaving 21 bases between them. This CDR3 region has 18 residues. Here the CDR3 DNA reads TGTGCCAGCAGTGAAGGGCCCGATGGCGCGGACCCTCCCTACGAGCAGTACTTC. Translation: CASSEGPDGADPPYEQYF.

The CDR3 nucleotides are TGTGCCAGCAGCCCCCCCGGGACAGGGGATGGCTACACCTTC. This encodes CASSPPGTGDGYTF. The genes are TRBV11-2 and TRBJ1-2, with 10 bases that match TRBD1. Looked up from germline, CDR1 is SGHAT and CDR2 is FQNNGV. This CDR3 is 14 amino acids long. V lost 5 bases and J lost 6; bases outside the gene matches: 6.